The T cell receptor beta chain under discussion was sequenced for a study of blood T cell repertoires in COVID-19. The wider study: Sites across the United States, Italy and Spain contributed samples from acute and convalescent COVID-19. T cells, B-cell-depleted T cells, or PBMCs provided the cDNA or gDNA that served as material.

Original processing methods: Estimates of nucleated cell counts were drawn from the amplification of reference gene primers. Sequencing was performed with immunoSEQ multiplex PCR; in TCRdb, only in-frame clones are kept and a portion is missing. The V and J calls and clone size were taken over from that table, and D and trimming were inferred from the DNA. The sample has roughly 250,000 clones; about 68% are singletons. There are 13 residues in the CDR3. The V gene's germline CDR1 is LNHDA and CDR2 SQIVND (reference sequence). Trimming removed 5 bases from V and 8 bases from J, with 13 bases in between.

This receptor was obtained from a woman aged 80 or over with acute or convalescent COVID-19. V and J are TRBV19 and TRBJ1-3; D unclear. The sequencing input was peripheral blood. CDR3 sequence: CASSEITRDTIYF. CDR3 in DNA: TGTGCCAGTAGTGAGATAACCCGGGACACCATATATTTT.